This TCR beta chain was captured by sequencing in a study of PD-1 blockade in classical Hodgkin lymphoma. Findings and caveats of the study: Prior therapy or disease activity may underlie the repertoire differences, whose causes remain undefined. Baseline TCR diversity was reportedly lower in newly diagnosed patients than healthy donors. Significant TCR diversity gains by C4D1 occurred in CD4+ but not CD8+ cells.

All patients experienced relapse after autologous stem cell transplantation, and brentuximab vedotin exposure was variable. Investigators isolated CD4+ T cells from thawed PBMCs through magnetic negative selection. The method was immunoSEQ multiplex PCR; TCRdb's version includes in-frame clones alone and lacks a portion of them. The data show approximately 7,100 clones, around 86% seen once. The CDR3 consists of 13 residues. V lost 4 bases to trimming and J lost 5 bases, with 12 bases between them. CDR1 is SGHRS and CDR2 is YFSETQ in the germline V gene. On this clone itself: What it recognizes is unknown.

This specimen consisted of CD4+ T cells from blood, obtained at baseline. The V and J genes are TRBV5-1 and TRBJ2-5; D may be TRBD1 (6 bases). This clonotype originated in a human donor with classical Hodgkin lymphoma. CDR3 in amino acids: CASSRGTLETQYF. The CDR3 DNA sequence: TGCGCCAGCAGCAGGGGGACATTGGAGACCCAGTACTTC.